The 18 T cell receptor beta chains listed next were all sequenced from one sample in a study of blood T cell repertoires in COVID-19. Sequencing was performed with immunoSEQ multiplex PCR; in TCRdb, only in-frame clones are kept and a portion is missing. The profile shows 300,000 to 400,000 clones, about 86% of them singletons. Material for sequencing was peripheral blood. The source of these receptors is a woman between 55 and 75 years old with COVID-19, enrolled during active disease.

The V gene is TRBV18, the J gene TRBJ2-2, with 8 bases that match TRBD1. This CDR3 is built from 16 residues. Germline CDR1 is KGHSH and CDR2 is LQKENI. The trim removed 3 bases at V and 3 bases at J, leaving 6 bases unmatched. DNA of the CDR3: TGTGCCAGCTCACCTCAGGGGGCGTCGGACACCGGGGAGCTGTTTTTT. Its translation: CASSPQGASDTGELFF.

The rearrangement links TRBV10-3 to TRBJ1-2, with 9 positions matching TRBD1. V dropped 8 bases and J dropped 7; count of bases not matched to a gene: 11. The CDR3 runs 14 residues. In germline, CDR1 is ENHRY, CDR2 SYGVKD. CDR3 loop: CAISYQGQGGGYTF. The CDR3 bases are TGTGCCATCTCATACCAGGGACAGGGCGGTGGCTACACCTTC.

V is TRBV7-6 and J is TRBJ2-3, with 13 bases matching TRBD2. Per germline, CDR1 SGHVS and CDR2 FNYEAQ. The CDR3 has 20 residues. Trimming took 1 base from V and 2 from J; bases not matched to a gene: 12. CDR3: CASSLVPSGTSGTVTDTQYF. CDR3 DNA: TGTGCCAGCAGCTTAGTTCCCTCCGGGACTAGCGGGACGGTCACAGATACGCAGTATTTT. The whole variable domain, remainder taken from reference TRBV7-6 and TRBJ2-3, is GAGVSQSPRYKVTKRGQDVALRCDPISGHVSLYWYRQALGQGPEFLTYFNYEAQQDKSGLPNDRFSAERPEGSISTLTIQRTEQRDSAMYRCASSLVPSGTSGTVTDTQYFGPGTRLTVL.

This clone was detected only a few times. The chain is built from TRBV28 and TRBJ2-7; D call uncertain. This CDR3 is 14 amino acids long. The V gene's germline CDR1 is MDHEN and CDR2 SYDVKM. V lost 2 bases, J lost 0 bases, and 8 bases lay in between. The CDR3 here is CASSLVQLSYEQYF. DNA for the CDR3: TGTGCCAGCAGTTTAGTACAGCTCTCCTACGAGCAGTACTTC.

This chain links TRBV7-8 with TRBJ1-1; the D gene is possibly TRBD1 (5 bases). Deletions cut 3 bases from V and 5 bases from J, with 7 bases between. Germline CDR1 and CDR2: SGHVS and FQNEAQ. The CDR3 loop spans 12 amino acids. The chain's CDR3 is CASSFSGTEAFF. In DNA, the CDR3 is TGTGCCAGCAGCTTCTCAGGGACTGAAGCTTTCTTT. Based on the CDR3 plus reference TRBV7-8 and TRBJ1-1, the full variable domain is GAGVSQSPRYKVAKRGQDVALRCDPISGHVSLFWYQQALGQGPEFLTYFQNEAQLDKSGLPSDRFFAERPEGSVSTLKIQRTQQEDSAVYLCASSFSGTEAFFGQGTRLTVV.

A single count supports this clone. Distinct nucleotide sequences in the sample also encode this CDR3. V and J are TRBV12-3 or TRBV12-4 and TRBJ1-2; D possibly corresponds to TRBD1 (5 bases). Trimming left V 5 bases short and J 7 bases short, with 8 bases between. There are 11 residues in the CDR3. The CDR3: CASSLGLGYTF. CDR3 nucleotides: TGTGCCAGCAGTCTGGGACTTGGCTACACCTTC.

This clone was seen more than once but under ten times. This chain connects TRBV5-4 to TRBJ2-3; the match to TRBD2 covers 9 bases. Per the germline V gene, CDR1 is SGHNT and CDR2 is YYREEE (reference sequence). The ends lost 1 base at V and 2 bases at J; junction bases unmatched: 11. This CDR3 spans 18 amino acids. The CDR3 DNA reads as TGTGCCAGCAGCTTGATGTCTCTAGCGGGGACCTACACAGATACGCAGTATTTT. Encoded protein: CASSLMSLAGTYTDTQYF.

The V and J genes are TRBV3-1 (or the pseudogene TRBV3-2) and TRBJ2-3; 8 bases line up with TRBD2. Germline loops: CDR1 LGHDT, CDR2 YNNKEL (reference sequence). The CDR3 runs to 15 residues. V shed 4 bases, J shed 2 bases, and the junction held 5 bases outside the gene matches. CDR3 region: CASSLSGDLTDTQYF. The DNA of the CDR3 is TGTGCCAGCAGCCTTAGCGGGGATCTCACAGATACGCAGTATTTT.

This clone was counted once. The chain joins TRBV5-4 to TRBJ2-7; weak D call: TRBD2 (6 bases). V dropped 0 bases and J dropped 2 bases, with 12 bases sitting between them. The CDR3 loop spans 15 amino acids. Germline CDR1 is SGHNT and CDR2 is YYREEE (reference sequence). This chain's CDR3 is CASSLGSGTPYEQYF. The CDR3, as DNA: TGTGCCAGCAGCTTGGGGTCAGGGACTCCCTACGAGCAGTACTTC.

The CDR3 region has the DNA TGTGCCAGCAGCGTATTTCAGGGACAGGGGGCAGATACGCAGTATTTT. Residues: CASSVFQGQGADTQYF. The rearrangement links TRBV9 to TRBJ2-3; 11 bases fit TRBD1. The CDR3 spans 16 residues. Trimming at V came to 1 base and at J to 4 bases, leaving 5 bases not matched to a gene. Per the germline V gene, CDR1 is SGDLS and CDR2 is YYNGEE. Full variable domain (remainder filled in from reference TRBV9 and TRBJ2-3): DSGVTQTPKHLITATGQRVTLRCSPRSGDLSVYWYQQSLDQGLQFLIQYYNGEERAKGNILERFSAQQFPDLHSELNLSSLELGDSALYFCASSVFQGQGADTQYFGPGTRLTVL.

Comments on this clone: One junction end does not reproduce the germline sequence, and a read error may be involved. The J gene is TRBJ1-1, the V gene TRBV13, with 9 bases fitting TRBD1. The CDR3 sequence is 14 residues long. The germline V gene has CDR1 PRHDT and CDR2 FYEKMQ (reference sequence). CDR3 in DNA: TGTGCCAGCAGCATAGGGACAGGGAGGACTGAAGCTTTCTTT. Protein: CASSIGTGRTEAFF.

This clone was seen a few times. The chain recombines TRBV3-1 (or the pseudogene TRBV3-2) with TRBJ1-2; a weak D match, TRBD1 (6 bases). The CDR3 is 13 amino acids. Germline V lookup: CDR1 LGHDT, CDR2 YNNKEL (reference sequence). Trimming removed 0 bases from V and 8 bases from J, with 10 bases in between. The CDR3 DNA reads as TGTGCCAGCAGCCAAGAATTCAGGGGAGGCTACACCTTC. It translates to CASSQEFRGGYTF.

V gene TRBV27 combines with J gene TRBJ1-1, with D hard to call. Germline CDR1 is MNHEY and CDR2 is SMNVEV (reference sequence). The CDR3 runs 13 residues. Trimming shortened V by 2 bases and J by 4 bases, and 8 bases separated the two germline ends. The CDR3 sequence is CASSLSRGTEAFF. CDR3 bases: TGTGCCAGCAGTTTAAGTAGAGGCACTGAAGCTTTCTTT.

This clone was detected once. The chain has TRBV25-1 and TRBJ2-5; D is perhaps TRBD2 (6 bases). V lost 8 bases and J lost 9, with 13 bases in between. CDR3 length equals 11 residues. Per the germline V gene, CDR1 is MGHDK and CDR2 is SYGVNS. As DNA, the CDR3 is TGTGCCAGCGGGGACTTCCTAGCCCAGTACTTC. Encoded protein: CASGDFLAQYF.

This clone occurred once. The rearrangement joins TRBV3-1 (or the pseudogene TRBV3-2) to TRBJ2-7, with unresolved D. CDR1 and CDR2 (germline): LGHDT, YNNKEL (reference sequence). The CDR3 runs 12 residues. V was trimmed by 3 bases and J by 5 bases, leaving 8 bases between them. In nucleotides, the CDR3 is TGTGCCAGCAGCCATTTAACGGACGAGCAGTACTTC. This codes for CASSHLTDEQYF.

The chain links TRBV12-3 or TRBV12-4 to TRBJ2-1; D is perhaps TRBD2 (6 bases). V was trimmed by 7 bases and J by 7 bases, leaving 11 bases between them. CDR3 size: 12 residues. CDR3 residues: CASTPGRNEQFF. The CDR3 DNA sequence: TGTGCCAGCACCCCGGGGAGGAATGAGCAGTTCTTC.

CDR3 region: CASSEAGKTFYEQYF. The CDR3, as DNA: TGTGCCAGTAGTGAGGCGGGGAAAACCTTCTACGAGCAGTACTTC. The chain couples TRBV19 to TRBJ2-7, with D tentatively TRBD2 (6 bases). Per the germline V gene, CDR1 is LNHDA and CDR2 is SQIVND (reference sequence). This CDR3 contains 15 residues. The V gene lost 5 bases and the J gene lost 3 bases, with 17 bases spanning the gap. The full variable domain, its missing parts supplied by reference TRBV19 and TRBJ2-7, is DGGITQSPKYLFRKEGQNVTLSCEQNLNHDAMYWYRQDPGQGLRLIYYSQIVNDFQKGDIAEGYSVSREKKESFPLTVTSAQKNPTAFYLCASSEAGKTFYEQYFGPGTRLTVT.

Here the CDR3 reads CASSETSGGYEQYF. The DNA of the CDR3 is TGTGCCAGCAGTGAGACTAGCGGGGGTTACGAGCAGTACTTC. V is TRBV27 and J is TRBJ2-7; TRBD2 agrees at 12 bases. The CDR3 length is 14 residues. Germline V gene sequence: CDR1 MNHEY, CDR2 SMNVEV (reference sequence). The J segment lost 4 bases and the V segment lost 5 bases, leaving 3 bases of the junction unmatched.